This T cell receptor (beta chain) derives from a study of CD8 T cells in Susac syndrome. General study results and limits: As the study acknowledged, the number of individuals in its TCR sequencing and HLA analysis was relatively small.

Random hexamers served to reverse transcribe roughly 0.45 to 1 ug RNA. An immunoSEQ multiplex PCR generated amplified TCR beta CDR3 products spanning 54 Vbeta and 13 Jbeta. TCRdb re-derived calls from the immunoSEQ multiplex PCR reads in MiXCR, one entry per CDR3 protein. The sample lists 65,000 to 80,000 distinct CDR3 sequences, 90% to 95% seen once, with roughly 0.49% in the top ten. This clonotype turned up a few times. Its specificity is unknown. CD8+ and CD4+ T cells from blood underwent TCR beta sequencing, which was carried out in a high-throughput format. Purification of the CD8+ and CD4+ T cells relied on negative isolation, and TEMRA cells underwent FACS enrichment. Trimming shortened V by 4 bases and J by 0 bases, and 11 bases separated the two germline ends. This CDR3 is 15 amino acids long. Germline CDR1 reads SGDLS; CDR2 reads YYNGEE.

The chain joins TRBV9 to TRBJ1-5; D perhaps matches TRBD1 (5 bases). The specimen sequenced was CD8+ T cells from PBMCs. This receptor was identified in a human donor with multiple sclerosis. CDR3 sequence (DNA): TGTGCCAGCAGCCCAGGGACCCATAGCAATCAGCCCCAGCATTTT. Its translation is CASSPGTHSNQPQHF.